The 3 T cell receptor beta chains below were found in one sample sequenced in a study of CXCR3-negative and CXCR3-positive naive CD8 T cells. Libraries of TRB cDNA were made by 5' RACE and carried UMIs. TCRdb re-analyzed the 5' RACE reads; it lists each CDR3 protein once, without DNA. This repertoire comprises more than 45,000 distinct CDR3 sequences; its ten largest clones make up 14% to 15%. The sample consisted of memory CD8+ T cells from blood. The receptors stem from a human donor in good health. Some clones in this sample may be carry-over from other donors' samples.

The CDR3 here is CASSSGGGGDSGANVLTF. The chain combines TRBV12-3 or TRBV12-4 with TRBJ2-6; the TRBD1 assignment by TCRdb is unverifiable without DNA. This CDR3 has 18 amino acids.

The CDR3 is CASSQPTRGIEDTQYF. The chain joins TRBV14 to TRBJ2-3; the TCRdb D gene call, TRBD2, has no DNA to confirm it. Looked up from germline, CDR1 is SGHDN and CDR2 is FVKESK. The CDR3 runs 16 residues.

The rearrangement joins TRBV24-1 to TRBJ2-2; the TCRdb D gene call, TRBD1, has no DNA to confirm it. This CDR3 comprises 15 residues. The germline CDR1 and CDR2 sequences are KGHDR and SFDVKD. This chain's CDR3 is CATSDPGRNTGELFF.